The entry below describes one T cell receptor beta chain. The antigen remains undetermined. This sample was taken from a study of T cell responses to AZD1222 COVID-19 vaccine. Study-wide results and limits: Spike-specific TCR repertoires showed rising breadth and depth after two AZD1222 doses.

Losses at the gene ends were 5 bases for V and 3 bases for J; bases not matched to a gene: 10. This CDR3 contains 16 residues. The germline V gene has CDR1 PRHDT and CDR2 FYEKMQ (reference sequence). Profiling relied on immunoSEQ multiplex PCR, and the TCRdb table lists in-frame clones only, not all of them. The profile shows some 120,000 clones, roughly 87% of them singletons. The input for sequencing was peripheral blood, taken on day 0 of AZD1222 vaccination. J is TRBJ2-3 and V is TRBV13; TRBD1 matches at 8 bases. This receptor was taken from an adult in good health. The CDR3: CASSPDRVTGTDTQYF. The CDR3 region has the DNA TGTGCCAGCAGCCCGGACAGGGTCACGGGGACAGATACGCAGTATTTT.